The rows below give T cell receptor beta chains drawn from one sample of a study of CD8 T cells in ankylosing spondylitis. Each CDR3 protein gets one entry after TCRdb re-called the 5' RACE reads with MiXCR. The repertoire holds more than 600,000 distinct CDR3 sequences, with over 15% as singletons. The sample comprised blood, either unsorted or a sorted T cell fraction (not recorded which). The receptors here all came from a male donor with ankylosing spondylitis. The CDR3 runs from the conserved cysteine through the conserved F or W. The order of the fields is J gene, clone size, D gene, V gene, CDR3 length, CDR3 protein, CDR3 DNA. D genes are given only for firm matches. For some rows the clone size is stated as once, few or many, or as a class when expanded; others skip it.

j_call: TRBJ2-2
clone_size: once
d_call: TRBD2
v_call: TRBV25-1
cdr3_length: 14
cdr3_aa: CASSGTSGTGELFF
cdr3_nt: TGTGCCAGCAGTGGAACTAGCGGAACCGGGGAGCTGTTTTTT

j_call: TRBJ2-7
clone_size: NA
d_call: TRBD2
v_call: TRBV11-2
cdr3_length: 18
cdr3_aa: CASRAGGSGSTPGYEQYF
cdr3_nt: TGTGCCAGCAGAGCTGGGGGTAGCGGGAGCACTCCCGGTTACGAGCAGTACTTC

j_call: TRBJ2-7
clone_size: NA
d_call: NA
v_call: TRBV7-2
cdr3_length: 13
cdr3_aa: CASSFGTPGEQYF
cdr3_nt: TGTGCCAGCAGCTTTGGGACGCCGGGGGAGCAGTACTTC

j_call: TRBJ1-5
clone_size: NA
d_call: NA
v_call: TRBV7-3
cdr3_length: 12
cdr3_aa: CAGRTSNQPQHF
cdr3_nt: TGTGCCGGCAGGACCTCCAATCAGCCCCAGCATTTT

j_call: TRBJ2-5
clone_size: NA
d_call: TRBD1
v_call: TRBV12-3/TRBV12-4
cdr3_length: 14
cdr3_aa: CASSKGQGMETQYF
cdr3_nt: TGTGCCAGCAGTAAGGGACAGGGGATGGAGACCCAGTACTTC

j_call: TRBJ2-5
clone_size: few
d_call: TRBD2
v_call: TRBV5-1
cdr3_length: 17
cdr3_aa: CASSLPSSSGGAETQYF
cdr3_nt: TGCGCCAGCAGCTTGCCGTCCTCTAGCGGGGGGGCGGAGACCCAGTACTTC

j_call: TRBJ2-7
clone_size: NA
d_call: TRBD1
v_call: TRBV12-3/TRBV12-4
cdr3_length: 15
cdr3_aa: CASSSSRQGVNEQYF
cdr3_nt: TGTGCCAGCAGCTCCAGCCGACAGGGGGTAAACGAGCAGTACTTC

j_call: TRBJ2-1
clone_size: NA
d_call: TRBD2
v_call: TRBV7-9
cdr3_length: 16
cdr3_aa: CASSSRSGRQYNEQFF
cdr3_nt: TGTGCCAGCAGCTCGCGAAGCGGGAGACAGTACAATGAGCAGTTCTTC

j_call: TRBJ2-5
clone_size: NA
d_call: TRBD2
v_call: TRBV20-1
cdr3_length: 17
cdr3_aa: CSARDLLAEVLQETQYF
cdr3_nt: TGCAGTGCTAGAGATCTTCTAGCGGAGGTTCTCCAAGAGACCCAGTACTTC

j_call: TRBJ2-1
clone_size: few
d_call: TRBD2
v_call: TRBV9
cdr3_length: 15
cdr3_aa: CASSGTRVSYNEQFF
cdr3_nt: TGTGCCAGCAGCGGGACTAGGGTCTCCTACAATGAGCAGTTCTTC

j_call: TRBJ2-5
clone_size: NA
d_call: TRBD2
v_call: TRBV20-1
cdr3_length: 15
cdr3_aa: CSARDQTSGRETQYF
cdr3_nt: TGCAGTGCTAGAGACCAGACTAGCGGGAGAGAGACCCAGTACTTC

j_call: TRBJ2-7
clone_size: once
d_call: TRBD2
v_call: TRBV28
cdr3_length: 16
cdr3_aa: CASSGAGDPLSYEQYF
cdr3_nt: TGTGCCAGCAGTGGGGCGGGGGACCCCCTTTCCTACGAGCAGTACTTC

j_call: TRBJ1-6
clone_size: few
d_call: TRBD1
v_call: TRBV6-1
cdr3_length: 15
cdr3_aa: CASQTPGQYNSPLHF
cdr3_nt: TGTGCCAGCCAGACTCCGGGACAGTATAATTCACCCCTCCACTTT

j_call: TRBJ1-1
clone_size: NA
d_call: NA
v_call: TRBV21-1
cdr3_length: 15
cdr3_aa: CASSARMVGGTEAFF
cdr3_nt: TGTGCCAGCAGCGCCAGGATGGTAGGGGGCACTGAAGCTTTCTTT

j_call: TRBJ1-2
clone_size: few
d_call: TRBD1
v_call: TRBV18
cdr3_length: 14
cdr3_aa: CASSPGQDIAGYTF
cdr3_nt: TGTGCCAGCTCACCCGGACAGGACATCGCTGGCTACACCTTC

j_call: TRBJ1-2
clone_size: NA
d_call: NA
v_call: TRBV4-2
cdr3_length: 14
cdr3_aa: CASSQDRVDYGYTF
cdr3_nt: TGTGCCAGCAGCCAAGACAGGGTCGACTATGGCTACACCTTC

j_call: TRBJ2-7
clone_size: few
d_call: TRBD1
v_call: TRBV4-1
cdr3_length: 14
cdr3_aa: CASSHPGQGPEQYF
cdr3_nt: TGCGCCAGCAGCCATCCGGGACAGGGTCCCGAGCAGTACTTC

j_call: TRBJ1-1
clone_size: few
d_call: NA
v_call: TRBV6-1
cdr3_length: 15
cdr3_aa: CASSIHERLNTEAFF
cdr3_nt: TGTGCCAGCTCAATTCATGAGAGGCTGAACACTGAAGCTTTCTTT

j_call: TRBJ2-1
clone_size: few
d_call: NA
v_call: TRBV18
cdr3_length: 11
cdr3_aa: CASSPQGEQFF
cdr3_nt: TGTGCCAGCTCACCACAGGGTGAGCAGTTCTTC

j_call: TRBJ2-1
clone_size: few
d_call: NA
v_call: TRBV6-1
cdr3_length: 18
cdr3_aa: CASSERGLGYLEHNEQFF
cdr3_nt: TGTGCCAGCAGTGAACGGGGCTTGGGGTACCTAGAGCACAATGAGCAGTTCTTC

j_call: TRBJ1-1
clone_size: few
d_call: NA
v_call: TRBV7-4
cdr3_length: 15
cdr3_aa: CASSIGHRMNTEAFF
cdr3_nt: TGTGCCAGCAGCATAGGACATCGCATGAACACTGAAGCTTTCTTT

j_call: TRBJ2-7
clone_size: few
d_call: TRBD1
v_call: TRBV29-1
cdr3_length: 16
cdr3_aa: CSVNILDRGGSYEQYF
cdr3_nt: TGCAGCGTAAATATACTGGACAGGGGGGGTTCCTACGAGCAGTACTTC

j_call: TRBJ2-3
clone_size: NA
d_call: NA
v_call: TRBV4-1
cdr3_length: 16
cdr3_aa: CASSVDLGANTDTQYF
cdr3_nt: TGCGCCAGCAGTGTCGATTTGGGGGCGAACACAGATACGCAGTATTTT

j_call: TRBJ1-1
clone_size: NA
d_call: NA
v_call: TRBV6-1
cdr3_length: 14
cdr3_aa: CASTLRQMNTEAFF
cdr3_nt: TGTGCCAGCACCTTACGCCAGATGAACACTGAAGCTTTCTTT

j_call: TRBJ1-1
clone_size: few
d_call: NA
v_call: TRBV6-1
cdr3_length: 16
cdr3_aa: CASSEDRTYMNTEAFF
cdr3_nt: TGTGCCAGCAGTGAAGACAGGACCTATATGAACACTGAAGCTTTCTTT

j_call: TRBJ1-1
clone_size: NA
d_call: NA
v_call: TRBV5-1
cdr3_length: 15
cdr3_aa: CASSSGRAMNTEAFF
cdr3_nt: TGCGCCAGCAGCTCGGGACGGGCCATGAACACTGAAGCTTTCTTT

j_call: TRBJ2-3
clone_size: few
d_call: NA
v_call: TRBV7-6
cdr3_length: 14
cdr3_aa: CASSSGPFTDTQYF
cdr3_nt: TGTGCCAGCAGCTCAGGACCTTTCACAGATACGCAGTATTTT

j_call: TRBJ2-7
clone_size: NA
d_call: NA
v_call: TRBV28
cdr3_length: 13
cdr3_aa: CASSPGFTDEQYF
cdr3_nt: TGTGCCAGCAGCCCAGGGTTCACTGACGAGCAGTACTTC

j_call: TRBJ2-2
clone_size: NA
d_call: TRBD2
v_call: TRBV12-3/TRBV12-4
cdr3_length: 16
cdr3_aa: CASSLLAGGLSGELFF
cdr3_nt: TGTGCCAGCAGTTTACTCGCGGGAGGGCTTAGCGGGGAGCTGTTTTTT

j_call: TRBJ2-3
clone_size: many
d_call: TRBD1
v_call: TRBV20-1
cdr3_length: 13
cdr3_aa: CSARDRVTDTQYF
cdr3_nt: TGCAGTGCCCGGGACAGAGTCACAGATACGCAGTATTTT

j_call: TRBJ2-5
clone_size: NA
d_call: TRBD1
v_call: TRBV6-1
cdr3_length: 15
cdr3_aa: CASSAQTGVQETQYF
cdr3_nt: TGTGCCAGCAGTGCCCAGACAGGGGTACAAGAGACCCAGTACTTC

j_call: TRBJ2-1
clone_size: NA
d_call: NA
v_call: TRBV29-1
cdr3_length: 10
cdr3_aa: CSVWGDEQFF
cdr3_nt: TGCAGCGTTTGGGGAGATGAGCAGTTCTTC

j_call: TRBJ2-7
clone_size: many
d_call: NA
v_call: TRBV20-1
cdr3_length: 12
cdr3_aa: CSARPSSYEQYF
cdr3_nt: TGCAGTGCTAGACCGAGCTCCTACGAGCAGTACTTC

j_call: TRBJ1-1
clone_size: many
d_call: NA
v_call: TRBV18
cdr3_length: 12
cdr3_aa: CASSPQGRRAFF
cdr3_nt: TGTGCCAGCTCACCACAGGGGAGGCGGGCTTTCTTT

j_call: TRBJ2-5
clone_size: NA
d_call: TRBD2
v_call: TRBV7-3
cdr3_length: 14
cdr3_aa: CASSPGGGQATQYF
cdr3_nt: TGTGCCAGCAGCCCCGGGGGGGGGCAAGCGACCCAGTACTTC

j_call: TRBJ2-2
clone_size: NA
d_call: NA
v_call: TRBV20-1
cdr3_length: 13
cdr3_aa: CSGEVQNTGELFF
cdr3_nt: TGCAGTGGCGAAGTGCAGAACACCGGGGAGCTGTTTTTT

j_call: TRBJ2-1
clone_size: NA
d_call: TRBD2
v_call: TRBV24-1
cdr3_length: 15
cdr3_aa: CATSAGTSVYNEQFF
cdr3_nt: TGTGCCACCAGCGCCGGGACTAGCGTCTACAATGAGCAGTTCTTC

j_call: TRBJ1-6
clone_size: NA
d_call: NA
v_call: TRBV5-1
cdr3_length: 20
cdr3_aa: CASSLAPQRPGASGNSPLHF
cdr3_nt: TGCGCCAGCAGCTTGGCCCCCCAACGCCCGGGGGCCTCCGGTAATTCACCCCTCCACTTT

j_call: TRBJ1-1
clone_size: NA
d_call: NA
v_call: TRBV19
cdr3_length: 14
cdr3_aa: CASSLQGLSAEAFF
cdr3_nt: TGTGCCAGTAGTCTTCAGGGACTCTCGGCTGAAGCTTTCTTT

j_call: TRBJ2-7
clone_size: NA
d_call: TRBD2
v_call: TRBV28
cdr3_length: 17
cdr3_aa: CASSPPPASGGSYEQYF
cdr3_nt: TGTGCCAGCAGTCCTCCCCCGGCTAGCGGGGGATCCTACGAGCAGTACTTC

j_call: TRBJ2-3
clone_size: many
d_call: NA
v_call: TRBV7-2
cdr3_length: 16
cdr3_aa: CASSLVTAAATDTQYF
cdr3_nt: TGTGCCAGCAGCTTAGTAACGGCAGCGGCAACAGATACGCAGTATTTT

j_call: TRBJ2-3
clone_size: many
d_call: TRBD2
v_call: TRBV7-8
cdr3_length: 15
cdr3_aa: CASSSERGGRDTQYF
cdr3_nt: TGTGCCAGCAGCTCGGAGCGGGGGGGCAGAGATACGCAGTATTTT

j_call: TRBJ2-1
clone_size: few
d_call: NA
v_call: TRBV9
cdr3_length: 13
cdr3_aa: CASSVGALDEQFF
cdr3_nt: TGTGCCAGCAGCGTCGGAGCATTAGATGAGCAGTTCTTC

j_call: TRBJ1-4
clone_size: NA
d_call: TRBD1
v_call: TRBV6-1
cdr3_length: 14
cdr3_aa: CASSRDRDIEKLFF
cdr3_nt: TGTGCCAGCAGCCGGGACAGGGATATCGAAAAACTGTTTTTT

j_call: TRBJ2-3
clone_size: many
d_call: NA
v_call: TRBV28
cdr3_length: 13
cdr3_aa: CASRANWVDTQYF
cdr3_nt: TGTGCCAGCAGGGCGAATTGGGTGGATACGCAGTATTTT

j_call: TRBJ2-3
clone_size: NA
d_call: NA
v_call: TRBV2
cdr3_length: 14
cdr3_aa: CASGYSVSTDTQYF
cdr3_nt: TGTGCCAGCGGGTACAGCGTAAGCACAGATACGCAGTATTTT

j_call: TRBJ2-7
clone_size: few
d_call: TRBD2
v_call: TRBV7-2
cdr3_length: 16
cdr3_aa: CASSPSGGGLTYEQYF
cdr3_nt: TGTGCCAGCAGCCCCTCGGGGGGAGGCCTCACCTACGAGCAGTACTTC

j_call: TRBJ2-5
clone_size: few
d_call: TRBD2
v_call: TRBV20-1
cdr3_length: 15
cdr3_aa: CSARGRRGVQETQYF
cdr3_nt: TGCAGTGCTAGAGGTCGCCGGGGGGTCCAAGAGACCCAGTACTTC

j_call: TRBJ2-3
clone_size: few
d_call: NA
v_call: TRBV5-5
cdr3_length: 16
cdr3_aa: CASSLTSGVLLDTQYF
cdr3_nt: TGTGCCAGCAGCTTGACGTCAGGGGTTTTATTAGATACGCAGTATTTT